The TCR beta chain under discussion was sequenced for a study of T cell changes during pregnancy in multiple sclerosis. Sequenced by immunoSEQ multiplex PCR; TCRdb stores in-frame clones only, minus some. The sample has tens of thousands of clones, roughly nine tenths seen once. Trimming at V came to 4 bases and at J to 2 bases, leaving 18 bases not matched to a gene. The germline gives CDR1 SGHKS, CDR2 YYEKEE (reference sequence). The CDR3 runs 19 residues. The J gene is TRBJ2-7, the V gene TRBV5-5; 10 nucleotides align to TRBD2. The TCR comes from a female donor with multiple sclerosis, enrolled in a pregnancy study. The material was peripheral blood, obtained in the second trimester of pregnancy. The chain's CDR3 is CASSSGQAGLADNPYEQYF. The CDR3 DNA reads TGTGCCAGCAGCAGCGGACAGGCCGGACTAGCGGACAACCCCTACGAGCAGTACTTC.